One sample yielded the 29 T cell receptor beta chains listed below, sequenced in a study of OX40 agonist ivuxolimab in advanced cancers. Assay: immunoSEQ multiplex PCR; the TCRdb copy retains only in-frame clones and omits some. The sample includes roughly 61,000 clones, about 87% seen only once; the top ten take roughly 3.7%. Sample: CD4+ or CD8+ T cells sorted from blood, taken in a trial of the OX40 agonist ivuxolimab. The receptors stem from an adult with an advanced solid tumor such as melanoma, head and neck, liver or kidney cancer.

The chain is built from TRBV2 and TRBJ2-2; D possibly matches TRBD1 or TRBD2 (5 bases each). This CDR3 region has 15 residues. V was shortened by 2 bases and J by 0 bases, with 7 bases between the two germline ends. The germline gives CDR1 SNHLY, CDR2 FYNNEI. DNA for the CDR3: TGTGCCAGCAGTGAACAGGGAGCGAACACCGGGGAGCTGTTTTTT. It encodes CASSEQGANTGELFF. Complete variable domain (other parts from reference TRBV2 and TRBJ2-2): EPEVTQTPSHQVTQMGQEVILRCVPISNHLYFYWYRQILGQKVEFLVSFYNNEISEKSEIFDDQFSVERPDGSNFTLKIRSTKLEDSAMYFCASSEQGANTGELFFGEGSRLTVL.

The V and J genes are TRBV7-8 and TRBJ2-1, with 12 bases fitting TRBD2. Unmatched junction bases numbered 10, after V lost 4 bases and J lost 3 bases. Per the germline V gene, CDR1 is SGHVS and CDR2 is FQNEAQ. CDR3 length: 18 amino acids. Here the CDR3 reads CASSSSRLAGVDYNEQFF. As DNA, the CDR3 is TGTGCCAGCAGCTCTTCGCGACTAGCGGGAGTGGACTACAATGAGCAGTTCTTC.

The chain combines TRBV4-2 with TRBJ1-2; tentative D call: TRBD1 (5 bases). Trimming cost V 2 bases and J 4 bases, with 20 bases left between them. CDR3 length: 17 amino acids. Germline CDR1 reads LGHNA; CDR2 reads YNFKEQ. The CDR3 DNA reads as TGTGCCAGCAGCCAAAACCAGGGTATAGGGGCAAGCTATGGCTACACCTTC. It yields the protein CASSQNQGIGASYGYTF.

This clone was recorded a few times. This chain uses TRBV7-8 with TRBJ2-1, with TRBD2 matching 7 bases. CDR3 length: 14 residues. The germline gives CDR1 SGHVS, CDR2 FQNEAQ. J gave up 9 bases and V 5 bases, and 10 bases lay outside the gene matches. This chain's CDR3 is CASSASITSAEQFF. CDR3 in DNA: TGTGCCAGCAGCGCGTCGATTACTAGCGCTGAGCAGTTCTTC.

DNA of the CDR3: TGTGCCAGCAGCGTAGGGGACAGCTCCTACGAGCAGTACTTC. Translated: CASSVGDSSYEQYF. This chain connects TRBV9 to TRBJ2-7, with TRBD1 matching over 7 bases. Germline lookup yields CDR1 SGDLS and CDR2 YYNGEE. The J segment lost 0 bases and the V segment lost 0 bases, leaving 0 bases of the junction unmatched. This CDR3 is 14 amino acids long.

The chain recombines TRBV11-2 with TRBJ2-7, with 11 nucleotides matching TRBD2. Germline V gene data show CDR1 as SGHAT and CDR2 as FQNNGV. The CDR3 contains 15 residues. The trim removed 3 bases at V and 7 bases at J, leaving 8 bases unmatched. CDR3 in amino acids: CASSLTSGITGEQYF. In DNA form, the CDR3 reads TGTGCCAGCAGCTTGACTAGCGGGATAACTGGGGAGCAGTACTTC.

The DNA of the CDR3 is TGTGCCAGCAGTTCAATTGGCGGGTACAATGAGCAGTTCTTC. Translating gives CASSSIGGYNEQFF. The chain carries TRBV28 and TRBJ2-1; D may be TRBD2 (5 bases). The germline V gene encodes CDR1 MDHEN and CDR2 SYDVKM. The CDR3 loop spans 14 amino acids. Trimming cost V 4 bases and J 4 bases, with 11 bases left between them.

The chain uses TRBV6-5 and TRBJ2-7; D call uncertain. V lost 9 bases and J lost 2, with 17 bases in between. Germline assignment: CDR1 MNHEY and CDR2 SVGAGI. CDR3 length: 14 amino acids. The CDR3 bases are TGTGCCAGTTCTAAGACCCAGCTCACCTACGAGCAGTACTTC. Protein sequence: CASSKTQLTYEQYF.

This clone has just one count. The rearrangement links TRBV28 to TRBJ1-4, with 7 bases fitting TRBD1. The CDR3 sequence is 14 residues long. In germline, CDR1 is MDHEN, CDR2 SYDVKM. With 7 bases clipped from V and 3 bases from J, the junction kept 5 bases outside the gene matches. The DNA for the CDR3 is TGTGCCAGCACCCGTACAGGGGCTAATGAAAAACTGTTTTTT. Translating gives CASTRTGANEKLFF.

The gene calls are TRBV11-2 and TRBJ2-3; D is perhaps TRBD2 (6 bases). CDR3 size: 16 residues. Trimming took off 1 base at V and 2 bases at J, with 13 bases between the two ends. In germline, CDR1 is SGHAT, CDR2 FQNNGV. In DNA form, the CDR3 reads TGTGCCAGCAGCTTAGCGGGCGGGATTTACACAGATACGCAGTATTTT. The encoded protein is CASSLAGGIYTDTQYF.

The chain is built from TRBV2 and TRBJ1-1; 9 bases are a match to TRBD1. J gave up 1 base and V 8 bases, and 5 bases lay outside the gene matches. Germline-derived CDR1 and CDR2 are SNHLY and FYNNEI. The CDR3 extends over 14 amino acids. The CDR3 sequence: CASRPGQGNTEAFF. The CDR3 DNA reads as TGTGCCAGCCGTCCGGGACAGGGGAACACTGAAGCTTTCTTT.

The genes are TRBV6-1 and TRBJ2-7, with TRBD1 as a possible D gene (6 bases). V shed 6 bases and J shed 9 bases, with 18 bases lying between them. The CDR3 has 13 amino acids. Germline V CDR1 and CDR2: MNHNS, SASEGT. The CDR3 sequence: CASRTTGRRWQYF. CDR3 sequence (DNA): TGTGCCAGCAGGACCACAGGGCGGAGGTGGCAGTACTTC.

This sequence joins TRBV7-8 and TRBJ1-2, with D tentatively TRBD1 (6 bases). Germline CDR1 reads SGHVS; CDR2 reads FQNEAQ. This CDR3 has 13 residues. Trimming stripped 4 bases from V and 3 bases from J, with 9 bases between. The CDR3 region has the DNA TGTGCCAGCAGCTCGGACAGTTACTATGGCTACACCTTC. Translating it yields CASSSDSYYGYTF.

The V gene is TRBV5-1, the J gene TRBJ2-5; D unresolved. The CDR3 is made up of 12 amino acids. CDR1 and CDR2 (germline): SGHRS, YFSETQ. V was cut by 1 base and J by 3 bases, with 4 bases left in between. The CDR3 bases are TGCGCCAGCAGCTTGCCGGAAGAGACCCAGTACTTC. Translated: CASSLPEETQYF.

J is TRBJ1-5 and V is TRBV19; no definite D call. Trimming removed 3 bases from V and 3 bases from J, with 9 bases in between. The CDR3 length is 14 residues. Germline V gives CDR1 LNHDA, CDR2 SQIVND (reference sequence). This CDR3 reads CASSISENNQPQHF. CDR3 nucleotide sequence: TGTGCCAGTAGTATTTCAGAAAACAATCAGCCCCAGCATTTT.

The rearrangement links TRBV19 to TRBJ2-1, with 7 bases fitting TRBD1. CDR3 size: 16 residues. CDR1 and CDR2 (germline): LNHDA, SQIVND (reference sequence). Trimming removed 3 bases from V and 10 bases from J; junction bases left unmatched: 15. The CDR3 spells CASSIYTGAGRGEQFF. The CDR3 DNA follows: TGTGCCAGTAGTATCTATACAGGGGCTGGACGCGGGGAGCAGTTCTTC. Based on the CDR3 plus reference TRBV19 and TRBJ2-1, the full variable domain is DGGITQSPKYLFRKEGQNVTLSCEQNLNHDAMYWYRQDPGQGLRLIYYSQIVNDFQKGDIAEGYSVSREKKESFPLTVTSAQKNPTAFYLCASSIYTGAGRGEQFFGPGTRLTVL.

V usage is TRBV27 and J usage is TRBJ1-5, with a weak D call TRBD1 (5 bases). V lost 3 bases and J lost 4, with 10 bases in between. Looked up from germline, CDR1 is MNHEY and CDR2 is SMNVEV (reference sequence). The CDR3 has 14 residues. CDR3 in amino acids: CASSFFGGNQPQHF. The CDR3 bases are TGTGCCAGCAGTTTTTTCGGGGGAAATCAGCCCCAGCATTTT.

The V call is TRBV4-3, the J call TRBJ1-6, with no clear D. There are 17 residues in the CDR3. CDR1 and CDR2 (germline): LGHNA, YSLEER. Trimming shortened V by 0 bases and J by 0 bases, and 9 bases separated the two germline ends. The CDR3 loop is CASSQEALSSYNSPLHF. CDR3 sequence (DNA): TGCGCCAGCAGCCAAGAAGCCTTAAGCTCCTATAATTCACCCCTCCACTTT.

The rearrangement links TRBV6-1 to TRBJ2-7; D is tentatively TRBD1 or TRBD2 (6 bases each). Trimming left V 4 bases short and J 4 bases short, with 14 bases between. CDR1 is MNHNS, CDR2 SASEGT, per germline. The CDR3 spans 14 residues. CDR3 amino acids: CASSAGDIRYEQYF. CDR3 bases: TGTGCCAGCAGTGCGGGGGACATAAGGTACGAGCAGTACTTC.

The chain carries TRBV2 and TRBJ2-5; no definite D call. Per germline, CDR1 SNHLY and CDR2 FYNNEI. CDR3 size: 13 residues. Trimming removed 4 bases at V and 5 bases at J, with 11 bases between. The CDR3 region has the DNA TGTGCCAGCAGTGTAGGAGCAATGGAGACCCAGTACTTC. Translated, it gives CASSVGAMETQYF.

The V call is TRBV5-1, the J call TRBJ2-2, with D possibly being TRBD1 or TRBD2 (6 bases each). V dropped 8 bases and J dropped 6 bases, with 14 bases sitting between them. The CDR3 spans 13 residues. Germline V gives CDR1 SGHRS, CDR2 YFSETQ. This CDR3 is CASSLEGAGELFF. Written as DNA, the CDR3 is TGCGCCAGTTCGTTGGAGGGGGCCGGGGAGCTGTTTTTT. Supplemented by reference TRBV5-1 and TRBJ2-2, the full variable domain reads KAGVTQTPRYLIKTRGQQVTLSCSPISGHRSVSWYQQTPGQGLQFLFEYFSETQRNKGNFPGRFSGRQFSNSRSEMNVSTLELGDSALYLCASSLEGAGELFFGEGSRLTVL.

This clone was seen just once. The DNA for the CDR3 is TGTGCCAGCACCTACGTGAGTGAAGCTTTCTTT. As protein: CASTYVSEAFF. The genes are TRBV28 and TRBJ1-1; D gene unclear. The CDR3 runs to 11 residues. The V end was cut by 7 bases, the J end by 7 bases, with 10 bases between. Looked up from germline, CDR1 is MDHEN and CDR2 is SYDVKM.

The genes are TRBV25-1 and TRBJ2-2, with D unresolved. The germline V gene encodes CDR1 MGHDK and CDR2 SYGVNS. This CDR3 has 11 amino acids. Trimming took off 6 bases at V and 3 bases at J, with 2 bases between the two ends. The CDR3 sequence: CASRYTGELFF. The CDR3 DNA sequence: TGTGCCAGCAGGTACACCGGGGAGCTGTTTTTT.

The chain joins TRBV6-5 to TRBJ1-2; tentatively, D is TRBD1 (6 bases). Germline values: CDR1 MNHEY, CDR2 SVGAGI. With 6 bases removed from V and 4 bases from J, the gap between germline ends came to 12 bases. This CDR3 is built from 13 residues. CDR3 bases: TGTGCCAGCAGCTCCACAGGGTCCTATGGCTACACCTTC. Translating it yields CASSSTGSYGYTF.

V is TRBV19 and J is TRBJ2-5, with D hard to call. Germline V gene sequence: CDR1 LNHDA, CDR2 SQIVND (reference sequence). The CDR3 covers 14 residues. V shed 2 bases and J shed 5 bases, with 12 bases lying between them. The chain's CDR3 is CASSITAFEETQYF. The CDR3 nucleotides are TGTGCCAGTAGTATAACTGCCTTTGAGGAGACCCAGTACTTC. The full variable domain, completed using reference TRBV19 and TRBJ2-5, is DGGITQSPKYLFRKEGQNVTLSCEQNLNHDAMYWYRQDPGQGLRLIYYSQIVNDFQKGDIAEGYSVSREKKESFPLTVTSAQKNPTAFYLCASSITAFEETQYFGPGTRLLVL.

The chain couples TRBV7-2 to TRBJ2-3; 10 bases line up with TRBD1. The length of the CDR3 is 14 residues. Germline V CDR1 and CDR2: SGHTA, FQGNSA. With V trimmed by 5 bases and J by 4 bases, 3 bases remained unmatched. Here the CDR3 DNA reads TGTGCCAGCAGCAGGGACAGGGGTCCAGATACGCAGTATTTT. It specifies CASSRDRGPDTQYF.

The chain links TRBV12-5 to TRBJ2-3; the D gene is possibly TRBD2 (6 bases). Trimming shortened V by 2 bases and J by 9 bases, and 9 bases separated the two germline ends. This CDR3 comprises 12 residues. Germline CDR1 LGHNT, CDR2 FRNRAP. CDR3: CASGLTEGTQYF. The CDR3 DNA follows: TGTGCTAGTGGTTTGACGGAGGGGACGCAGTATTTT.

This sequence joins TRBV6-6 and TRBJ1-5; no clear D gene. The V and J ends lost 4 bases and 5 bases respectively, with 9 bases between them. This CDR3 is 13 amino acids long. CDR1 and CDR2 from the germline V gene are MNHNY and SVGAGI (reference sequence). The DNA for the CDR3 is TGTGCCAGCAGTTGGGAATCGGATCAGCCCCAGCATTTT. This gives the protein CASSWESDQPQHF.

V is TRBV6-5 and J is TRBJ2-2; D might be TRBD1 (6 bases). The CDR3 is 13 amino acids. Germline lookup yields CDR1 MNHEY and CDR2 SVGAGI. Trimming stripped 5 bases from V and 6 bases from J, with 10 bases between. The CDR3 DNA follows: TGTGCCAGCAGTAATCAGGGGTCCGGGGAGCTGTTTTTT. Amino acids: CASSNQGSGELFF.